This is a list of T cell receptor beta chains from one sample in a study of blood T cell repertoires in COVID-19. Assay used: immunoSEQ multiplex PCR; TCRdb lists only in-frame clones, some missing. The sample yields roughly 150,000 clones, 70% to 90% seen once. The sequencing sample was made of peripheral blood. The receptors were gathered from a man older than 75 with COVID-19, enrolled during active disease. The CDR3 runs from the conserved cysteine through the conserved F or W. D genes are given only for firm matches. Size is omitted from some rows. Given values are once, few, many or a class for expanded clones.

v_gene	j_gene	d_gene	abundance	CDR3nt	CDR3aa
TRBV5-5	TRBJ2-3	TRBD2	NA	TGTGCCAGCAGCTCTACCCCTAGCGGGGGGGCAGATACGCAGTATTTT	CASSSTPSGGADTQYF
TRBV18	TRBJ2-1	NA	NA	TGTGCCAGCTCACCCTCAGCGGGCACCTACAATGAGCAGTTCTTC	CASSPSAGTYNEQFF
TRBV18	TRBJ1-6	TRBD1	NA	TGTGCCAGCTCACCACCGTCCAGGGGGCTTATCGCCTTT	CASSPPSRGLIAF
TRBV10-1	TRBJ1-6	NA	NA	TGCGCCAGCAGTGCGGGAACACGGAATTCACCCCTCCACTTT	CASSAGTRNSPLHF
TRBV6-6	TRBJ1-2	TRBD1	NA	TGTGCCAGCAGTTACTCATCCGGACAGGGGGACTATGGCTACACCTTC	CASSYSSGQGDYGYTF
TRBV2	TRBJ2-1	NA	NA	TGTGCCAGCAGTGAATTAACTTGGAATGAGCAGTTCTTC	CASSELTWNEQFF
TRBV20-1	TRBJ1-2	NA	once	TGCAGTGGGGGGCAAGCCTATGGCTACACCTTC	CSGGQAYGYTF
TRBV29-1	TRBJ1-1	TRBD1	NA	TGCAGCGTTGAAGACGGCACAGGGGCGGCGACTGAAGCTTTCTTT	CSVEDGTGAATEAFF
TRBV5-6	TRBJ1-5	NA	NA	TGTGCCAGCAGCTTGGTTTCTCAGGGAAGCAATCAGCCCCAGCATTTT	CASSLVSQGSNQPQHF
TRBV24-1	TRBJ2-2	NA	NA	TGTGCCACGACTCCTCAGCAGGGATGGGGCGGGGAGCTGTTTTTT	CATTPQQGWGGELFF
TRBV18	TRBJ2-1	TRBD1	NA	TGTGCCAGCTCATCTCAGGGGGCGATGAATGAGCAGTTCTTC	CASSSQGAMNEQFF
TRBV5-6	TRBJ1-3	TRBD1	NA	TGTGCCAGCAGCAAGGGGGCCCGACAGGGAGGCGCGAACACCATATATTTT	CASSKGARQGGANTIYF
TRBV2	TRBJ1-2	TRBD1	few	TGTGCCAGCAGTCGACAGGGAATGGAGGGCTACACCTTC	CASSRQGMEGYTF
TRBV24-1	TRBJ1-1	TRBD1	NA	TGTGCCACCAGCGACAGGGACACTGAAGCTTTCTTT	CATSDRDTEAFF
TRBV28	TRBJ1-5	TRBD1	NA	TGTGCCAGCACACAGGGGAGCTCGGTCTATAGCAATCAGCCCCAGCATTTT	CASTQGSSVYSNQPQHF
TRBV6-5	TRBJ2-7	TRBD2	few	TGTGCCAGCAGTTACTTGACGGGGGGGCCGGCCGAGCAGTACTTC	CASSYLTGGPAEQYF
TRBV18	TRBJ2-1	TRBD1	NA	TGTGCCAGCTCACCCGGGACAGACAATGAGCAGTTCTTC	CASSPGTDNEQFF
TRBV14	TRBJ1-1	NA	few	TGTGCCAGCAGCCGGAGTGTGGGGAGCACTGAAGCTTTCTTT	CASSRSVGSTEAFF
TRBV2	TRBJ1-2	NA	NA	TGTGCCAGCAGTGTGACAGAGTCCTACACCTTC	CASSVTESYTF
TRBV5-1	TRBJ2-1	TRBD1	once	TGCGCCAGCGGATACTCGGGACAGAGATACAATGAGCAGTTCTTC	CASGYSGQRYNEQFF
TRBV28	TRBJ2-7	NA	NA	TGTGCCAGCTCGGCTACTAACGAGCAGTACTTC	CASSATNEQYF
TRBV24-1	TRBJ2-1	NA	once	TGTGCCACCAGTGGCCAGTTCTACAATGAGCAGTTCTTC	CATSGQFYNEQFF
TRBV7-2	TRBJ1-1	NA	NA	TGTGCCAGCAGCTTAGTCCTTCCCGGGACAATTGAAGCTTTCTTT	CASSLVLPGTIEAFF
TRBV18	TRBJ2-2	TRBD1	NA	TGTGCCAGCTCACCACCCGCCGGCAGGGGGCCCGGGGAGCTGTTTTTT	CASSPPAGRGPGELFF
TRBV5-1	TRBJ2-3	NA	NA	TGCGCCAGCAGCTTGGGAGGGTTGAGCACAGATACGCAGTATTTT	CASSLGGLSTDTQYF
TRBV27	TRBJ1-5	NA	NA	TGTGCCAGCAGTTCTGGCGGCTGGGTTCAGCCCCAGCATTTT	CASSSGGWVQPQHF
TRBV28	TRBJ1-1	NA	NA	TGTGCCAGCACCCCCGCCTGGGCGGGGACGATGAACACTGAAGCTTTCTTT	CASTPAWAGTMNTEAFF
TRBV4-1	TRBJ1-6	NA	NA	TGCGCCAGCAGAAGCAGGGAGGGTAATTCACCCCTCCACTTT	CASRSREGNSPLHF
TRBV24-1	TRBJ2-2	TRBD1	NA	TGTGCCACCAGTGCTGACAGGGTTGGCACCGGGGAGCTGTTTTTT	CATSADRVGTGELFF
TRBV5-1	TRBJ1-2	NA	NA	TGCGCCAGCAGCTTGTCGTCAGGGGCCTATGGCTACACCTTC	CASSLSSGAYGYTF
TRBV18	TRBJ1-6	NA	NA	TGTGCCAGCTCACCATCATCCCGGTTTAGTCCCCTCCACTTT	CASSPSSRFSPLHF
TRBV19	TRBJ1-5	NA	NA	TGTGCCAGTAGTGATGACACCAATCAGCCCCAGCATTTT	CASSDDTNQPQHF
TRBV11-3	TRBJ2-7	NA	NA	TGTGCCAGCAGCGAATGGCAGGGAGGTCTCTCCGAGCAGTACTTC	CASSEWQGGLSEQYF
TRBV3-1/TRBV3-2	TRBJ2-1	NA	NA	TGTGCCAGCAGCCCAACTAGCTATGAGCAGTTCTTC	CASSPTSYEQFF
TRBV18	TRBJ1-5	NA	few	TGTGCCAGCTCATTAACAAGAAATAGCAATCAGCCCCAGCATTTT	CASSLTRNSNQPQHF
TRBV19	TRBJ1-5	NA	NA	TGTGCCAGTAGGATTCAGGGTCGCGATCAGCCCCAGCATTTT	CASRIQGRDQPQHF
TRBV7-2	TRBJ2-1	TRBD2	NA	TGTGCCAGCAGCTTTGAGTCGGGGGGGAACAATGAGCAGTTCTTC	CASSFESGGNNEQFF
TRBV4-3	TRBJ1-2	NA	NA	TGCGCCAGCAGCCAAGATTGGGCGGGGTGGAACTATGGCTACACCTTC	CASSQDWAGWNYGYTF
TRBV28	TRBJ2-5	TRBD2	NA	TGTGCCAGCACCCTATCGGGAGGGCAAGAGACCCAGTACTTC	CASTLSGGQETQYF
TRBV6-6	TRBJ2-7	TRBD2	NA	TGTGCCAGCACCCTAGCGGGGGCTACCTACGAGCAGTACTTC	CASTLAGATYEQYF
TRBV4-2	TRBJ2-1	TRBD2	NA	TGTGCCAGCAGCCAAGTTGTGACTAGCGGGGGGTCAGCTTACTACAATGAGCAGTTCTTC	CASSQVVTSGGSAYYNEQFF
TRBV9	TRBJ1-4	TRBD1	NA	TGTGCCAGCAGCGTAGGGACAGGGGGCGGCAATAATGAAAAACTGTTTTTT	CASSVGTGGGNNEKLFF
TRBV7-2	TRBJ1-1	TRBD1	NA	TGTGCCAGCAGCACCAGGGGGGCGATGAACACTGAAGCTTTCTTT	CASSTRGAMNTEAFF
TRBV6-6	TRBJ2-7	NA	NA	TGTGCCAGCAGTCCCCACTCGCCCGCGGAGTACTTC	CASSPHSPAEYF
TRBV6-4	TRBJ2-3	NA	NA	TGTGCCAGCAGCCCAGGGGGCACAGATACGCAGTATTTT	CASSPGGTDTQYF
TRBV28	TRBJ1-6	TRBD1	NA	TGTGCCAGCAGTTGGGACAGGGTGTCGGCGTCACCCCTCCACTTT	CASSWDRVSASPLHF
TRBV11-3	TRBJ2-1	NA	once	TGTGCCAGCAGCTTAGACGGGGGACGTACGGATGAGCAGTTCTTC	CASSLDGGRTDEQFF
TRBV5-4	TRBJ1-1	NA	NA	TGTGCCAGCAGCCCTAGGACCAAAGGGAGGGAGTTGGAAGCTTTCTTT	CASSPRTKGRELEAFF
TRBV9	TRBJ1-6	TRBD1	NA	TGTGCCAGCAGCGCGGGACAGACGATTAGCTCCTATAATTCACCCCTCCACTTT	CASSAGQTISSYNSPLHF
TRBV28	TRBJ2-7	TRBD1	NA	TGTGCCAGCAGAACCGGGACAGTTAATTTGCAGTACTTC	CASRTGTVNLQYF
TRBV10-3	TRBJ1-2	NA	NA	TGTGCCATCCCCAAGGACAGATACTATGGCTACACCTTC	CAIPKDRYYGYTF
TRBV6-2/TRBV6-3	TRBJ1-2	TRBD1	NA	TGTGCCAGCAGTTCTCCGGACAGGGCAAACTATGGCTACACCTTC	CASSSPDRANYGYTF
TRBV7-3	TRBJ2-1	NA	NA	TGTGCCAGCAGCTTAATGGGGCTGAGCTCCTACAATGAGCAGTTCTTC	CASSLMGLSSYNEQFF
TRBV29-1	TRBJ1-2	TRBD1	NA	TGCAGCGTTGAAGATAGGGGACAGGGAGGTTATGGCTACACCTTC	CSVEDRGQGGYGYTF